This entry lists 9 T cell receptor beta chains sequenced from one sample in a study of T cells in Graves' hyperthyroidism and ophthalmopathy. Using RNA transcripts as the source, TCR beta CDR3 regions were amplified. In the first-round RT-PCR of the TCR CDR3, the HTBI primer set was used. MiXCR, applied by TCRdb to the multiplex PCR reads, yields one record per CDR3 protein. The table shows 250,000 to 400,000 distinct CDR3 sequences, with roughly an eighth occurring only once. Sample: blood. These receptors were collected from a woman in her 40s with Graves' ophthalmopathy.

This clonotype occurred many times. The rearrangement joins TRBV2 to TRBJ2-3; 11 nucleotides match TRBD2. Trimming removed 7 bases from V and 2 bases from J; junction bases left unmatched: 2. This CDR3 region has 14 residues. Germline loops: CDR1 SNHLY, CDR2 FYNNEI. The CDR3: CASKLAGATDTQYF. In nucleotides, the CDR3 is TGTGCCAGCAAACTAGCGGGAGCCACAGATACGCAGTATTTT.

The rearrangement uses TRBV9 and TRBJ2-7, with D tentatively TRBD2 (5 bases). V was cut by 0 bases and J by 0 bases, with 10 bases left in between. Germline assignment: CDR1 SGDLS and CDR2 YYNGEE. The CDR3 covers 15 residues. The CDR3 bases are TGTGCCAGCAGCGTAGACGGACTGAGCTCCTACGAGCAGTACTTC. Its protein product is CASSVDGLSSYEQYF.

The rearrangement links TRBV4-1 to TRBJ1-2; possibly TRBD1 for D (5 bases). Germline assignment: CDR1 MGHRA and CDR2 YSYEKL. Trimming stripped 1 base from V and 1 base from J, with 13 bases between. The CDR3 consists of 16 residues. CDR3 DNA: TGCGCCAGCAGCCAAGGTGGCAGGGCGTTTAACTATGGCTACACCTTC. Its protein is CASSQGGRAFNYGYTF.

The chain links TRBV6-1 to TRBJ2-1; 16 bases map to TRBD2. This CDR3 comprises 18 residues. Unmatched junction bases numbered 10, after V lost 5 bases and J lost 6 bases. The germline gives CDR1 MNHNS, CDR2 SASEGT. This CDR3 reads CASSTGLAGGPLFNEQFF. The CDR3 DNA is TGTGCCAGCAGTACGGGACTAGCGGGGGGGCCGCTATTCAATGAGCAGTTCTTC.

In this sample, this clonotype turned up many times. The J gene is TRBJ2-1, the V gene TRBV28; maybe TRBD1 (5 bases). The CDR3 loop spans 15 amino acids. V was clipped by 8 bases and J by 0 bases, with 14 bases between them. The germline V gene has CDR1 MDHEN and CDR2 SYDVKM. CDR3 loop: CASEPTQGSYNEQFF. The CDR3 nucleotides read TGTGCCAGCGAACCAACCCAGGGCTCCTACAATGAGCAGTTCTTC.

This chain uses TRBV19 with TRBJ1-1; TRBD1 matches 7 bases. From germline, CDR1 is LNHDA and CDR2 SQIVND (reference sequence). CDR3 length equals 13 residues. V was pared by 5 bases and J by 4 bases, with 4 bases of the junction left unmatched. The CDR3 nucleotides read TGTGCCAGTAGTTTTGACAGGGCCACTGAAGCTTTCTTT. This encodes CASSFDRATEAFF.

This clonotype was recorded a few times. The chain couples TRBV2 to TRBJ2-7; 9 positions agree with TRBD2. Germline V gene lookup returns CDR1 SNHLY and CDR2 FYNNEI. The V segment lost 6 bases and the J segment 6 bases; nucleotides outside the gene matches: 12. CDR3 length: 15 amino acids. The DNA for the CDR3 is TGTGCCAGCAGCCCGACAATAGCGGGAGTCCTCGAGCAGTACTTC. Its translation: CASSPTIAGVLEQYF.

This clonotype was detected a few times. The gene calls are TRBV20-1 and TRBJ2-7, with D tentatively TRBD1 (6 bases). Germline V lookup: CDR1 DFQATT, CDR2 SNEGSKA (reference sequence). The V gene lost 1 base and the J gene lost 0 bases, with 13 bases spanning the gap. This CDR3 spans 15 amino acids. The CDR3 DNA reads TGCAGTGCTAGAGCCCGGGACAAGAGCTCCTACGAGCAGTACTTC. Amino acids: CSARARDKSSYEQYF.

In this sample, this clonotype turned up a few times. CDR3 DNA sequence: TGTGCCAGTAGTCCTCGACCTTATAGCAATCAGCCCCAGCATTTT. This gives the protein CASSPRPYSNQPQHF. The V gene is TRBV19, the J gene TRBJ1-5, with D unclear. The CDR3 runs 15 residues. The V gene lost 5 bases and the J gene lost 0 bases, with 11 bases spanning the gap. Germline V gives CDR1 LNHDA, CDR2 SQIVND (reference sequence).